A selection of T cell receptor beta chains follows, all from one sample in a study of Graves' ophthalmopathy and Graves' hyperthyroidism. One entry per CDR3 protein results from TCRdb running MiXCR on the multiplex PCR reads. The sample contains about 210,000 distinct CDR3 sequences, about 32% of which appear only once. The specimen sequenced was peripheral blood. The receptor source for this set is a man over 45 with Graves' ophthalmopathy. The CDR3 runs from the conserved cysteine through the conserved F or W. A D gene is named only where the DNA matches it firmly. Size tells how often a clone was seen (once, few, many) or the class of an expanded clone, and some rows leave it out.

>.|TRBJ2-5|TRBV6-2/TRBV6-3|many
CASSWSLQETQYF
TGTGCCAGCAGTTGGAGCCTCCAAGAGACCCAGTACTTC
>.|TRBJ2-2|TRBV12-5|.
CASGLVNSGELFF
TGTGCTAGTGGTTTGGTGAACTCCGGGGAGCTGTTTTTT
>.|TRBJ1-5|TRBV2|many
CASRGDSNQPQHF
TGTGCCAGCAGAGGGGACAGCAATCAGCCCCAGCATTTT
>TRBD2|TRBJ2-5|TRBV6-1|many
CASSKLAGRTETQYF
TGTGCCAGCAGTAAACTAGCGGGACGTACAGAGACCCAGTACTTC
>.|TRBJ2-7|TRBV18|many
CASSPYSEFYEQYF
TGTGCCAGCTCACCCTACAGTGAATTCTACGAGCAGTACTTC
>.|TRBJ2-7|TRBV6-1|many
CASSDMVTYEQYF
TGTGCCAGCAGTGATATGGTTACCTACGAGCAGTACTTC
>.|TRBJ2-7|TRBV20-1|many
CSATPARASSYEQYF
TGCAGTGCTACCCCGGCGCGGGCAAGCTCCTACGAGCAGTACTTC
>.|TRBJ1-1|TRBV30|once
CAWKAGPAPNTEAFF
TGTGCCTGGAAGGCAGGGCCTGCTCCGAACACTGAAGCTTTCTTT
>.|TRBJ2-5|TRBV6-5|.
CASSYSRAHKETQYF
TGTGCCAGCAGTTACTCGAGGGCCCACAAAGAGACCCAGTACTTC
>.|TRBJ2-7|TRBV25-1|many
CASGDPNYEQYF
TGTGCCAGCGGGGACCCTAACTACGAGCAGTACTTC
>.|TRBJ2-2|TRBV19|many
CASSTRGPATGELFF
TGTGCCAGTAGTACCCGTGGACCAGCCACCGGGGAGCTGTTTTTT
>TRBD1|TRBJ2-7|TRBV28|.
CARGQGAYEQYF
TGTGCCAGGGGACAGGGGGCGTACGAGCAGTACTTC
>.|TRBJ2-2|TRBV20-1|many
CSASTWGTNTGELFF
TGCAGTGCCAGTACGTGGGGCACAAACACCGGGGAGCTGTTTTTT
>.|TRBJ1-6|TRBV28|many
CASTRPYNSPLHF
TGTGCCAGCACGAGACCGTATAATTCACCCCTCCACTTT
>.|TRBJ2-5|TRBV7-9|many
CASSLMAAQETQYF
TGTGCCAGCAGCTTAATGGCAGCCCAAGAGACCCAGTACTTC
>.|TRBJ1-5|TRBV20-1|.
CSASSRQTSNQPQHF
TGCAGTGCTAGTTCGCGACAGACTAGCAATCAGCCCCAGCATTTT
>.|TRBJ2-7|TRBV30|many
CAWSGYQGKGNYEQYF
TGTGCCTGGAGTGGTTACCAGGGGAAGGGGAACTACGAGCAGTACTTC
>.|TRBJ1-1|TRBV6-2/TRBV6-3|.
CASSLAGGLTEAFF
TGTGCCAGCAGCCTTGCGGGGGGACTGACTGAAGCTTTCTTT
>.|TRBJ2-2|TRBV19|.
CASRSPGSAGELFF
TGTGCCAGTAGAAGTCCGGGGTCGGCCGGGGAGCTGTTTTTT
>.|TRBJ2-2|TRBV2|.
CATTGIRTGELFF
TGTGCCACAACAGGGATACGCACCGGGGAGCTGTTTTTT
>.|TRBJ1-1|TRBV29-1|.
CSVNRRGTEAFF
TGCAGCGTTAATCGACGGGGCACTGAAGCTTTCTTT
>TRBD1|TRBJ2-7|TRBV20-1|many
CSGKLQGANYEQYF
TGCAGTGGTAAGCTCCAGGGGGCGAATTACGAGCAGTACTTC
>.|TRBJ2-7|TRBV19|.
CASSNVNEQYF
TGTGCCAGTAGTAACGTGAACGAGCAGTACTTC
>TRBD1|TRBJ1-3|TRBV28|many
CASSSQGQGGSGNTIYF
TGTGCCAGCAGTTCCCAGGGACAGGGGGGATCTGGAAACACCATATATTTT
>.|TRBJ2-7|TRBV29-1|many
CSVEGIYEQYF
TGCAGCGTTGAAGGTATCTACGAGCAGTACTTC
>.|TRBJ2-3|TRBV7-3|many
CASSSLVGDTQYF
TGTGCCAGCAGCTCCCTGGTGGGGGATACGCAGTATTTT
>TRBD2|TRBJ2-7|TRBV12-3/TRBV12-4|many
CASSWGLAGTMDEQYF
TGTGCCAGCAGTTGGGGACTAGCGGGAACCATGGACGAGCAGTACTTC
>.|TRBJ2-2|TRBV6-2/TRBV6-3|many
CASSTTGELFF
TGTGCCAGCAGTACCACCGGGGAGCTGTTTTTT
>TRBD1|TRBJ1-2|TRBV7-9|many
CASSRSGTVYGYTF
TGTGCCAGCAGCAGGTCCGGGACAGTCTATGGCTACACCTTC
>TRBD2|TRBJ2-7|TRBV7-2|many
CASSFGLAGEGLAYEQYF
TGTGCCAGCAGCTTCGGACTAGCGGGAGAAGGCCTCGCCTACGAGCAGTACTTC
>.|TRBJ2-5|TRBV2|many
CASSKGPLQETQYF
TGTGCCAGCAGTAAGGGCCCCCTCCAAGAGACCCAGTACTTC
>.|TRBJ1-5|TRBV15|.
CATSRPDSSPQHF
TGTGCCACCAGCAGACCTGACAGTTCGCCCCAGCATTTT
>TRBD2|TRBJ2-2|TRBV20-1|.
CSANRDYHTGELFF
TGCAGTGCTAATAGGGACTATCACACCGGGGAGCTGTTTTTT
>.|TRBJ2-7|TRBV29-1|many
CSVEGDVYGASYEQYF
TGCAGCGTTGAAGGGGACGTATACGGAGCCTCCTACGAGCAGTACTTC
>.|TRBJ1-6|TRBV30|once
CAWSGQSNSPLHF
TGTGCCTGGAGTGGTCAGAGCAATTCACCCCTCCACTTT
>.|TRBJ1-1|TRBV12-3/TRBV12-4|.
CASSYRREMNTEAFF
TGTGCCAGCAGTTATAGGAGAGAGATGAACACTGAAGCTTTCTTT
>.|TRBJ2-7|TRBV12-3/TRBV12-4|many
CAIARGLNSYEQYF
TGTGCCATCGCGAGGGGTCTTAACTCCTACGAGCAGTACTTC
>TRBD1|TRBJ2-4|TRBV6-2/TRBV6-3|many
CASSYSRPGQGPSKNIQYF
TGTGCCAGCAGTTACTCCCGTCCGGGACAGGGACCCTCCAAAAACATTCAGTACTTC
>TRBD1|TRBJ1-3|TRBV28|many
CAIARDRGYGNTIYF
TGTGCCATCGCCAGGGACAGGGGATATGGAAACACCATATATTTT
>TRBD1|TRBJ1-1|TRBV18|many
CASSRQGNTEAFF
TGTGCCAGCTCCCGACAGGGCAACACTGAAGCTTTCTTT
>.|TRBJ1-1|TRBV6-1|.
CASSDRPKGEAFF
TGTGCCAGCAGTGACCGACCCAAAGGTGAAGCTTTCTTT
>.|TRBJ2-7|TRBV6-1|.
CASRAVGAYEQYF
TGTGCCAGCAGAGCGGTAGGGGCCTACGAGCAGTACTTC
>.|TRBJ2-7|TRBV30|many
CAWSTQSYEQYF
TGTGCCTGGAGTACCCAGTCCTACGAGCAGTACTTC
>TRBD1|TRBJ1-3|TRBV6-5|many
CASSPDRVYKNTIYF
TGTGCCAGCAGTCCAGACAGGGTTTATAAAAACACCATATATTTT
>TRBD2|TRBJ2-7|TRBV27|many
CASRAGGSEQYF
TGTGCCAGCAGGGCGGGGGGCAGCGAGCAGTACTTC
>.|TRBJ2-7|TRBV30|many
CAWSVSRGEQYF
TGTGCCTGGAGTGTAAGCAGGGGCGAGCAGTACTTC
>.|TRBJ2-7|TRBV12-3/TRBV12-4|many
CASSLGREQYF
TGTGCCAGCAGTTTAGGCCGCGAGCAGTACTTC
>TRBD2|TRBJ2-7|TRBV29-1|many
CSANAGLEGYEQYF
TGCAGCGCGAACGCGGGACTAGAGGGCTACGAGCAGTACTTC
>TRBD1|TRBJ1-5|TRBV19|many
CASSIVMIFGQGNDQPQHF
TGTGCCAGTAGTATAGTGATGATTTTCGGACAGGGGAACGATCAGCCCCAGCATTTT
>TRBD1|TRBJ1-5|TRBV5-6|many
CASSLRTGRQPQHF
TGTGCCAGCAGCTTACGGACAGGGAGGCAGCCCCAGCATTTT
>TRBD1|TRBJ1-2|TRBV29-1|many
CSVEDPDRGSYYGYTF
TGCAGCGTTGAAGATCCCGACAGGGGGAGCTACTATGGCTACACCTTC
>TRBD2|TRBJ2-7|TRBV5-1|many
CASRTSGDLGYEQYF
TGCGCCAGCAGGACTAGCGGCGACCTCGGGTACGAGCAGTACTTC
>TRBD1|TRBJ2-7|TRBV30|many
CAWTGGAGHEQYF
TGTGCTTGGACAGGGGGCGCAGGCCACGAGCAGTACTTC
>.|TRBJ1-1|TRBV27|many
CATQRGLNTEAFF
TGTGCCACCCAGAGGGGCCTGAACACTGAAGCTTTCTTT
>.|TRBJ2-2|TRBV9|many
CASSPRAGAGTGELFF
TGTGCCAGCAGCCCGAGGGCTGGGGCGGGCACCGGGGAGCTGTTTTTT
>.|TRBJ1-1|TRBV6-2/TRBV6-3|few
CASSYSYILNTEAFF
TGTGCCAGCAGTTACTCGTATATCTTAAACACTGAAGCTTTCTTT
>TRBD1|TRBJ2-5|TRBV11-2|many
CASSRPGTGGAETQYF
TGTGCCAGCAGCCGTCCCGGGACAGGGGGCGCTGAGACCCAGTACTTC
>.|TRBJ2-7|TRBV7-2|many
CASSPGDSPSYEQYF
TGTGCCAGCAGCCCGGGGGACAGTCCGTCTTACGAGCAGTACTTC
>.|TRBJ2-7|TRBV7-8|many
CASSPSPEGVDEQYF
TGTGCCAGCAGCCCATCCCCAGAGGGGGTGGACGAGCAGTACTTC
>.|TRBJ2-5|TRBV7-8|few
CASSFFQGSSETQYF
TGTGCCAGCAGCTTCTTCCAGGGTAGCTCGGAGACCCAGTACTTC